This T cell receptor beta chain was sequenced during a study of cytomegalovirus exposure and HLA in healthy donors. Healthy bone marrow donors made up the donors. To note about this clone: The target antigen is unknown.

The PCR was carried out with 60 Vbeta primers and 13 Jbeta primers. The assay was immunoSEQ multiplex PCR, and TCRdb's table has in-frame clones only and misses some. The table has under 200,000 clones, around 86% seen once; the top ten hold approximately 2%. V lost 0 bases to trimming and J lost 2 bases; unmatched junction nucleotides: 15. Germline-derived CDR1 and CDR2 are LGHNA and YNFKEQ. CDR3 length: 20 amino acids. Study results and limitations: Previously analyzed data showed that most TCR beta V segments were productive at a frequency of about 90% or about 30%.

Sequencing was performed on PBMCs. The receptor was derived from a human donor in good health. The chain is built from TRBV4-2 and TRBJ2-5, with 10 bases that match TRBD2. The CDR3 here is CASSQDLLAGRTRLQETQYF. In DNA, the CDR3 is TGTGCCAGCAGCCAAGATCTACTAGCGGGACGAACTAGATTACAAGAGACCCAGTACTTC.